The source of this T cell receptor (beta chain) is a study of blood T cells in healthy people across ages. Study-level results: Investigators viewed diversity estimates from one million T cells as underestimates, the study reported.

There are 15 residues in the CDR3. Germline lookup yields CDR1 DFQATT and CDR2 SNEGSKA (reference sequence). V lost 5 bases to trimming and J lost 5 bases, with 21 bases between them. Primers used in a second PCR of roughly 7 to 12 cycles were a sample-barcoded 5' primer and a J-beta primer mix. All cDNA molecules were each tagged by a template-switch adaptor with 12 random nucleotides. TCRdb re-called the 5' RACE reads through MiXCR, storing one row per CDR3 protein. The table has fewer than 900,000 distinct CDR3 sequences, approximately 35% seen once. Points on this clonotype: Its antigen is as yet unknown.

Sequenced: blood. The gene calls are TRBV20-1 and TRBJ1-1, with D possibly being TRBD1 (6 bases). This clonotype was sampled from a man between 18 and 35 years old in good health. CDR3 DNA: TGCAGTGCTGGGACTTCCTCGGGGGCGGGTACTGAAGCTTTCTTT. Amino acids: CSAGTSSGAGTEAFF.